This is a list of T cell receptor beta chains from one sample in a study of T cells in Graves' hyperthyroidism and ophthalmopathy. From the multiplex PCR reads, TCRdb called clonotypes with MiXCR, one entry per CDR3 protein. Here the sample spans about 600,000 distinct CDR3 sequences, around 13% being singletons. The sample taken for sequencing was blood. These receptor sequences come from a woman in her 50s with Graves' ophthalmopathy. The CDR3 runs from the conserved cysteine through the conserved F or W. The D gene is left open where the match is weak. Size values are once, few and many counts, or a class for expanded clones, and some rows have none.

>-|TRBJ2-7|many|TRBV6-1
TGTGCCAGCAGTAGTCCGTCTAGTGAGCAGTACTTC
CASSSPSSEQYF
>-|TRBJ2-1|many|TRBV18
TGTGCCAGCTCCTCACGGGGGATGGAGAATGAGCAGTTCTTC
CASSSRGMENEQFF
>TRBD2|TRBJ2-3|-|TRBV12-3/TRBV12-4
TGTGCCAGCAGTTTGGTACTAGCGGGAGGGGGAGATACGCAGTATTTT
CASSLVLAGGGDTQYF
>-|TRBJ2-3|-|TRBV2
TGTGCCAGCACCAAATGGGGGGGCGTCGGCACAGATACGCAGTATTTT
CASTKWGGVGTDTQYF
>-|TRBJ2-3|many|TRBV3-1
TGTGCCAGCAGCCAAGCGGCAGGGACCACAGATACGCAGTATTTT
CASSQAAGTTDTQYF
>-|TRBJ2-5|many|TRBV7-8
TGTGCCAGCAGCGAGCGGACAGCACAAGAGACCCAGTACTTC
CASSERTAQETQYF
>TRBD1|TRBJ1-1|many|TRBV10-3
TGTGCCATCAGTGACCAAATGACAGGGAGCACTGAAGCTTTCTTT
CAISDQMTGSTEAFF
>-|TRBJ1-2|few|TRBV11-2
TGTGCCAGCAGCTTAAGTGTGGGCGGCTCTAACTATGGCTACACCTTC
CASSLSVGGSNYGYTF
>-|TRBJ2-1|many|TRBV6-1
TGTGCCAGCAGACCGACAACGGGCTCCTACAATGAGCAGTTCTTC
CASRPTTGSYNEQFF
>TRBD1|TRBJ2-4|-|TRBV5-1
TGCGCCAGCAGCCGGACAGGGGATCTGGACATTCAGTACTTC
CASSRTGDLDIQYF
>TRBD1|TRBJ1-2|many|TRBV28
TGTGCCAGCAGTTTGAGGCAGGGGGCCGGGGGCTACACCTTC
CASSLRQGAGGYTF
>-|TRBJ2-6|-|TRBV19
TGTGCCAGTGCAGGGACATCCGACTCTGGGGCCAACGTCCTGACTTTC
CASAGTSDSGANVLTF
>-|TRBJ2-7|-|TRBV7-9
TGTGCCAGCAGTACTACCAGGGTCGTAGAGTCGAGCTCCTACGAGCAGTACTTC
CASSTTRVVESSSYEQYF
>TRBD2|TRBJ2-1|-|TRBV5-1
TGCGCCAGCAGTGAGCGGGAGTATTTCTATGAGCAGTTCTTC
CASSEREYFYEQFF
>TRBD2|TRBJ2-7|many|TRBV29-1
TGCAGCGTCTCCGGGACTAGCGGGGGAACCTACGAGCAGTACTTC
CSVSGTSGGTYEQYF
>TRBD2|TRBJ2-2|many|TRBV27
TGTGCCAGCAGTTTGGGTATCCGACTAGCGGGAGACACCGGGGAGCTGTTTTTT
CASSLGIRLAGDTGELFF
>TRBD2|TRBJ2-7|-|TRBV15
TGTGCCACCAGCATGACAGCGGGGGGATCCTACGAGCAGTACTTC
CATSMTAGGSYEQYF
>-|TRBJ2-1|few|TRBV10-2
TGCGCCAGCAGTGAGCCTAGAGGGCAGTCTTTCTTC
CASSEPRGQSFF
>TRBD1|TRBJ1-6|many|TRBV20-1
TGCAGTGCTCTGGATGCGGGACAGGGGAGTTCACCCCTCCACTTT
CSALDAGQGSSPLHF
>-|TRBJ2-3|many|TRBV7-8
TGTGCCAGCAGCTTAGCACGGGGGCGAGGCACAGATACGCAGTATTTT
CASSLARGRGTDTQYF
>-|TRBJ2-1|few|TRBV18
TGTGCCAGCTCACCAAGAGACCTGGGGAACAATGAGCAGTTCTTC
CASSPRDLGNNEQFF
>TRBD1|TRBJ2-4|few|TRBV20-1
TGCAGTGCTCCTGACAGGGGGCGCGCCAAAAACATTCAGTACTTC
CSAPDRGRAKNIQYF
>TRBD2|TRBJ2-5|many|TRBV20-1
TGCAGTGCTAGTCCGGGAGGGAGCCAAGAGACCCAGTACTTC
CSASPGGSQETQYF
>-|TRBJ2-3|many|TRBV7-9
TGTGCCAGCAGCTTAGCCCTGCCTACAGATACGCAGTATTTT
CASSLALPTDTQYF
>TRBD2|TRBJ2-3|-|TRBV20-1
TGCAGTGCTAGAGAAGGTAGCGGGAGGTCTCAAGAGCAGTATTTT
CSAREGSGRSQEQYF
>TRBD2|TRBJ2-7|many|TRBV7-8
TGTGCCAGCAGCTTAAAGCTAGCGGGGCACTACGAGCAGTACTTC
CASSLKLAGHYEQYF
>TRBD2|TRBJ2-1|-|TRBV7-3
TGTGCCAGCAGCTTACCACTAGCGGGACGGTTCAATGAGCAGTTCTTC
CASSLPLAGRFNEQFF
>TRBD1|TRBJ2-5|many|TRBV28
TGTGCCAGCAGCTCAGGGGGCGCGGGGCGGGAGACCCAGTACTTC
CASSSGGAGRETQYF
>TRBD1|TRBJ1-2|-|TRBV12-3/TRBV12-4
TGTGCCAGCAGTAAACTTACAGGGGACTATGGCTACACCTTC
CASSKLTGDYGYTF
>TRBD2|TRBJ2-2|-|TRBV7-9
TGTGCCAGCAGTCCGGGACTAGCGATCACCGGGGAGCTGTTTTTT
CASSPGLAITGELFF
>TRBD1|TRBJ2-6|-|TRBV6-1
TGTGCCAGCAGAACAAGGACAGGGCCCCTCTCTGGGGCCAACGTCCTGACTTTC
CASRTRTGPLSGANVLTF
>TRBD2|TRBJ2-1|many|TRBV11-2
TGTGCCAGCAGCTTAGATCCGAGGACTAGCGGGCGAAGTTACTACAATGAGCAGTTCTTC
CASSLDPRTSGRSYYNEQFF
>-|TRBJ2-3|many|TRBV28
TGTGCCAGCAGTTTAGCGTCGGTAGCACAAGATACGCAGTATTTT
CASSLASVAQDTQYF
>TRBD1|TRBJ2-2|-|TRBV9
TGTGCCAGCAGCCATACGACAGGGGGCCCTTCCCCGAACACCGGGGAGCTGTTTTTT
CASSHTTGGPSPNTGELFF
>TRBD1|TRBJ2-3|-|TRBV6-1
TGTGCCAGCAGCGACAGGGGTGATACGCAGTATTTT
CASSDRGDTQYF
>TRBD2|TRBJ2-2|-|TRBV10-3
TGTGCCATCAGTGAGTCGCCGGCGGGAGGTGTCGGGGAGCTGTTTTTT
CAISESPAGGVGELFF
>-|TRBJ2-4|-|TRBV6-2/TRBV6-3
TGTGCCAGCAGCGACCGACCAGACGGAGACATTCAGTACTTC
CASSDRPDGDIQYF
>-|TRBJ2-5|-|TRBV2
TGTGCCATCTCCCCTGCGGGCCGGGGGGAGACCCAGTACTTC
CAISPAGRGETQYF
>-|TRBJ1-2|few|TRBV19
TGTGCCAGTAGTATAGATCTGCTTGAAGGATCGTACTTTGGTTCAGGCTACACCTTC
CASSIDLLEGSYFGSGYTF
>-|TRBJ2-7|many|TRBV28
TGTGCCAGCGGGCGACTAGGCGGGTCCTACGAGCAGTACTTC
CASGRLGGSYEQYF
>-|TRBJ2-1|many|TRBV7-9
TGTGCCAGCAGCTTAGGTTTTCCTCGGAACAATGAGCAGTTCTTC
CASSLGFPRNNEQFF